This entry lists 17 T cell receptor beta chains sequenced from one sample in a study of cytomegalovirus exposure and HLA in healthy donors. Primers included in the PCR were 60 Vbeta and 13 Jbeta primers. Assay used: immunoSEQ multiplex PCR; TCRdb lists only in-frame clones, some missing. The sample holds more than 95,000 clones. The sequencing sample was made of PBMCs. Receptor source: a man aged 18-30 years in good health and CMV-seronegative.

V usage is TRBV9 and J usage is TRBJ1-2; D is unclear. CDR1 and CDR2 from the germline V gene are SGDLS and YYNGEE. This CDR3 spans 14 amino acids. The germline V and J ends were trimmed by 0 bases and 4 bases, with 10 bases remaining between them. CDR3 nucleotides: TGTGCCAGCAGCGTAGAACACCTCATCTATGGCTACACCTTC. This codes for CASSVEHLIYGYTF. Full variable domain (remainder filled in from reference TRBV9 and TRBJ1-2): DSGVTQTPKHLITATGQRVTLRCSPRSGDLSVYWYQQSLDQGLQFLIQYYNGEERAKGNILERFSAQQFPDLHSELNLSSLELGDSALYFCASSVEHLIYGYTFGSGTRLTVV.

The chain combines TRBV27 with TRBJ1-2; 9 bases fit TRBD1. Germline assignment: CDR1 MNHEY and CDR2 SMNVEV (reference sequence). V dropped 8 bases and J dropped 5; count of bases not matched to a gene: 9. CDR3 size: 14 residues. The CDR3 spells CASGGGTGTYGYTF. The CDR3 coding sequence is TGTGCCAGCGGAGGTGGGACAGGGACTTATGGCTACACCTTC.

The DNA of the CDR3 is TGTGCCACCAGCAGAGGTGAAAGGACACGAAGAATACCCTACGAGCAGTACTTC. Translated: CATSRGERTRRIPYEQYF. The chain combines TRBV15 with TRBJ2-7; D may be TRBD1 (5 bases). CDR3 length: 18 residues. Trimming stripped 1 base from V and 2 bases from J, with 21 bases between. Germline V gene lookup returns CDR1 LNHNV and CDR2 YYDKDF (reference sequence).

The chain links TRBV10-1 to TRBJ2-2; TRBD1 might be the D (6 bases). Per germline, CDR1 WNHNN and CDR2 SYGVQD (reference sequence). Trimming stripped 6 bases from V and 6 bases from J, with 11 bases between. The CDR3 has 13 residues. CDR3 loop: CASSRQAAGELFF. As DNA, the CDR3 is TGCGCCAGCAGCCGACAGGCGGCCGGGGAGCTGTTTTTT.

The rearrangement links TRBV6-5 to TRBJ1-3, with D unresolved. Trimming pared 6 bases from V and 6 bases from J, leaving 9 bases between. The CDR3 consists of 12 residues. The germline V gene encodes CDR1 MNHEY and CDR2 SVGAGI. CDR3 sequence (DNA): TGTGCCAGCAGAGGACGGGAAAACACCATATATTTT. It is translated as CASRGRENTIYF.

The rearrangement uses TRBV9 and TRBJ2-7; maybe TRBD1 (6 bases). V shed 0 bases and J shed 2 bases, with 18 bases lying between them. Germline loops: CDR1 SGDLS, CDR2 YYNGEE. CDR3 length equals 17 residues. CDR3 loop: CASSVGRGGPKPYEQYF. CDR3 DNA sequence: TGTGCCAGCAGCGTAGGAAGAGGGGGACCCAAGCCCTACGAGCAGTACTTC. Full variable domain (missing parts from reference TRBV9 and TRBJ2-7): DSGVTQTPKHLITATGQRVTLRCSPRSGDLSVYWYQQSLDQGLQFLIQYYNGEERAKGNILERFSAQQFPDLHSELNLSSLELGDSALYFCASSVGRGGPKPYEQYFGPGTRLTVT.

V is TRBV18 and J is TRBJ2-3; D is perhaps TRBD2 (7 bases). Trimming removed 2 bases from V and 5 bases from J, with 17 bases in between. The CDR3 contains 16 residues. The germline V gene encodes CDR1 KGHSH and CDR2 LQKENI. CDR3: CASSPKIKGGRDTQYF. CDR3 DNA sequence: TGTGCCAGCTCACCAAAAATTAAGGGGGGGAGAGATACGCAGTATTTT.

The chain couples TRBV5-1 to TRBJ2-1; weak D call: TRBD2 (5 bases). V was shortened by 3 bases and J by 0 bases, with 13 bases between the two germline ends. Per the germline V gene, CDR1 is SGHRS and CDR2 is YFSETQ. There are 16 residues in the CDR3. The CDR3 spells CASSSPEASSYNEQFF. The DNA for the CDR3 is TGCGCCAGCAGCTCTCCGGAGGCGAGCTCCTACAATGAGCAGTTCTTC. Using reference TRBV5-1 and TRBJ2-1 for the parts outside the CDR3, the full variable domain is KAGVTQTPRYLIKTRGQQVTLSCSPISGHRSVSWYQQTPGQGLQFLFEYFSETQRNKGNFPGRFSGRQFSNSRSEMNVSTLELGDSALYLCASSSPEASSYNEQFFGPGTRLTVL.

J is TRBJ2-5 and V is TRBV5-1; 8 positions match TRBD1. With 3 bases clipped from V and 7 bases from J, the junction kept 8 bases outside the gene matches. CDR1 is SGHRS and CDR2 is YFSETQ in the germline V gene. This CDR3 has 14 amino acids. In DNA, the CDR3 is TGCGCCAGCAGCTACGGACAGGGATCAGGGACCCAGTACTTC. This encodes CASSYGQGSGTQYF.

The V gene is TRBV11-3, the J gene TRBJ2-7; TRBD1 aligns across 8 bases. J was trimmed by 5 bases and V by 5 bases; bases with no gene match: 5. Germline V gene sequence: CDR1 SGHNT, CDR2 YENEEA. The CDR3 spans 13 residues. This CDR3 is CASSIGQGHEQYF. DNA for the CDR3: TGTGCCAGCAGCATTGGACAGGGCCACGAGCAGTACTTC.

The CDR3 DNA follows: TGTGCCAGCAGCTCGTCAGATGTTCGCCCGTACGAGCAGTACTTC. It yields the protein CASSSSDVRPYEQYF. The chain couples TRBV5-4 to TRBJ2-7; D not certain. Trimming took 3 bases from V and 4 from J, leaving 17 bases between them. The length of the CDR3 is 15 residues. Germline CDR1 and CDR2: SGHNT and YYREEE (reference sequence). Combining the CDR3 with reference TRBV5-4 and TRBJ2-7 gives the whole variable domain ETGVTQSPTHLIKTRGQQVTLRCSSQSGHNTVSWYQQALGQGPQFIFQYYREEENGRGNFPPRFSGLQFPNYSSELNVNALELDDSALYLCASSSSDVRPYEQYFGPGTRLTVT.

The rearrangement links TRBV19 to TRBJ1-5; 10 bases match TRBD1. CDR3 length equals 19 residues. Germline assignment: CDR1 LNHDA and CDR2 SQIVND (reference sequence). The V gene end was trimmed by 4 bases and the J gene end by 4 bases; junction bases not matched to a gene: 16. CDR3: CASSTPRETGGWGNQPQHF. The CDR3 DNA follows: TGTGCCAGTAGTACCCCCCGTGAGACAGGGGGCTGGGGAAATCAGCCCCAGCATTTT.

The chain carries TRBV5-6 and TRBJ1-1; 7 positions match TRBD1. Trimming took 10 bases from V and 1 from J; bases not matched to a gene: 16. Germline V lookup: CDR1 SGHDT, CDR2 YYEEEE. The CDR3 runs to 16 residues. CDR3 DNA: TGTGCCTCCTCCACGGAAGGGGGCGCAAAGAACACTGAAGCTTTCTTT. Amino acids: CASSTEGGAKNTEAFF.

CDR3 sequence: CASSFRVDRVVTMNTEAFF. The DNA of the CDR3 is TGTGCCAGCAGCTTTCGCGTCGACAGGGTGGTAACTATGAACACTGAAGCTTTCTTT. This chain joins TRBV11-2 and TRBJ1-1; 7 positions agree with TRBD1. The CDR3 is 19 residues long. V trimming: 3 bases; J trimming: 0 bases; junction bases outside the gene matches: 16. Germline assignment: CDR1 SGHAT and CDR2 FQNNGV. Based on the CDR3 plus reference TRBV11-2 and TRBJ1-1, the full variable domain is EAGVAQSPRYKIIEKRQSVAFWCNPISGHATLYWYQQILGQGPKLLIQFQNNGVVDDSQLPKDRFSAERLKGVDSTLKIQPAKLEDSAVYLCASSFRVDRVVTMNTEAFFGQGTRLTVV.

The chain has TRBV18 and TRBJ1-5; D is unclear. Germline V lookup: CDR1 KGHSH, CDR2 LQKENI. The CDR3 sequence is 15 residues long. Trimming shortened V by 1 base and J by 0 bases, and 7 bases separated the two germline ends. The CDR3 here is CASSPLRVSNQPQHF. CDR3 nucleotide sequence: TGTGCCAGCTCACCACTGCGAGTTAGCAATCAGCCCCAGCATTTT. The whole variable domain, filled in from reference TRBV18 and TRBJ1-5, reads NAGVMQNPRHLVRRRGQEARLRCSPMKGHSHVYWYRQLPEEGLKFMVYLQKENIIDESGMPKERFSAEFPKEGPSILRIQQVVRGDSAAYFCASSPLRVSNQPQHFGDGTRLSIL.

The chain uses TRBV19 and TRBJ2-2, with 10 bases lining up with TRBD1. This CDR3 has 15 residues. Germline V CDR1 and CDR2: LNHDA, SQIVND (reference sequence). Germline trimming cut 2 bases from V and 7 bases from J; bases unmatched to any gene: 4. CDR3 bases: TGTGCCAGTAGTATACGGACAGGGGGTATCGGGGAGCTGTTTTTT. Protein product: CASSIRTGGIGELFF.

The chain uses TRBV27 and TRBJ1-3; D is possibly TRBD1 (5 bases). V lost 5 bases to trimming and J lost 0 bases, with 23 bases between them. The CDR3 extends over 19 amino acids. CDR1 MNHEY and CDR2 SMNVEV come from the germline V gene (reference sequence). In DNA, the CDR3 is TGTGCCAGCAGTCCTTACCCCCTAAGGGGACTTCCCTCTGGAAACACCATATATTTT. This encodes CASSPYPLRGLPSGNTIYF.